A selection of T cell receptor beta chains follows, all from one sample in a study of blood T cell repertoires in COVID-19. The data were produced by immunoSEQ multiplex PCR, yet TCRdb's version contains in-frame clones alone and is incomplete. This table holds 200,000 to 250,000 clones, around 83% found once. The sample comprised peripheral blood. These receptors came from a woman of 80 years or more with COVID-19, enrolled during active disease. The CDR3 runs from the conserved cysteine through the conserved F or W. The D gene is left open where the match is weak. Clone size is shown for a subset of rows, as once, few, many or a class of expanded clone.

J gene,D gene,V gene,clone size,CDR3 DNA,CDR3 protein
TRBJ1-1,.,TRBV3-1/TRBV3-2,.,TGTGCCAGCAGCTCCTTCAGGGGCGTGAACACTGAAGCTTTCTTT,CASSSFRGVNTEAFF
TRBJ2-3,.,TRBV7-2,few,TGTGCCAGCAGCCTCAACTCTCGCACAGATACGCAGTATTTT,CASSLNSRTDTQYF
TRBJ1-5,.,TRBV2,once,TGTGCCAGCAGGGGGCAGGGCGATCAGCCCCAGCATTTT,CASRGQGDQPQHF
TRBJ1-2,.,TRBV27,.,TGTGCCAGCAGTTTCGGGGGGCGGGGCTACACCTTC,CASSFGGRGYTF
TRBJ2-1,TRBD2,TRBV7-2,few,TGTGCCAGCAGCTTAGGGAGTAGCGGGAGTTATGAGCAGTTCTTC,CASSLGSSGSYEQFF
TRBJ2-3,TRBD2,TRBV5-1,.,TGCGCCAGCAGCTTGGAAGCGGCGGGGGGAAGGGATACGCAGTATTTT,CASSLEAAGGRDTQYF
TRBJ2-7,TRBD1,TRBV7-9,many,TGTGCCAGCAGGTTAGGATCCGGGACAGGGCGCGAGCAGTACTTC,CASRLGSGTGREQYF
TRBJ2-3,TRBD1,TRBV6-1,.,TGTGCCAGCCGTGAACAGGGGGGCAGCACAGATACGCAGTATTTT,CASREQGGSTDTQYF
TRBJ1-2,TRBD1,TRBV6-6,.,TGTGCCAGCAGGTTGCAGGGGGTCTATGGCTACACCTTC,CASRLQGVYGYTF
TRBJ1-3,.,TRBV5-5,.,TGTGCCAGCAGCCCGGATTGGGAGGGAAACACCATATATTTT,CASSPDWEGNTIYF
TRBJ1-5,.,TRBV6-1,.,TGTGCCAGCAGTGAACTCCGGGTGAATCAGCCCCAGCATTTT,CASSELRVNQPQHF
TRBJ1-2,TRBD1,TRBV2,.,TGTGCCAGCATTCCGACAGGGGGCAACTATGGCTACACCTTC,CASIPTGGNYGYTF
TRBJ1-2,TRBD1,TRBV10-2,.,TGCGCCAGCGACAGGGGAAATAACTATGGCTACACCTTC,CASDRGNNYGYTF
TRBJ1-5,.,TRBV7-8,once,TGTGCCAGCAGCTTAGCAGAGACAAATCAGCCCCAGCATTTT,CASSLAETNQPQHF
TRBJ2-5,TRBD2,TRBV7-8,.,TGTGCCAGCAGCCCGGGTACTAGCGGGAGGGCTGAGACCCAGTACTTC,CASSPGTSGRAETQYF
TRBJ2-3,TRBD1,TRBV4-1,.,TGCGCCAGCAGCTACCGGACAGGGTCTGTCGGAATTCAGGATACGCAGTATTTT,CASSYRTGSVGIQDTQYF
TRBJ1-2,.,TRBV7-3,once,TGTGCCAGCAGTCCCGGACACCGATATGGCTACACCTTC,CASSPGHRYGYTF
TRBJ2-4,.,TRBV7-9,.,TGTGCCAGCAGCCAGGTCGGGGGGCGTAGCAAAAACATTCAGTACTTC,CASSQVGGRSKNIQYF
TRBJ1-1,.,TRBV11-2,.,TGTGCCAGCAGCTACCCTGGCGATCACGGGGCTTTCTTT,CASSYPGDHGAFF
TRBJ2-5,.,TRBV5-4,.,TGTGCCAGCAGCTTGGCCCGCAGGGAGACCCAGTACTTC,CASSLARRETQYF
TRBJ1-2,.,TRBV18,.,TGTGCCAGCTCACCCATACAGGGTCTGAATGGCTACACCTTC,CASSPIQGLNGYTF